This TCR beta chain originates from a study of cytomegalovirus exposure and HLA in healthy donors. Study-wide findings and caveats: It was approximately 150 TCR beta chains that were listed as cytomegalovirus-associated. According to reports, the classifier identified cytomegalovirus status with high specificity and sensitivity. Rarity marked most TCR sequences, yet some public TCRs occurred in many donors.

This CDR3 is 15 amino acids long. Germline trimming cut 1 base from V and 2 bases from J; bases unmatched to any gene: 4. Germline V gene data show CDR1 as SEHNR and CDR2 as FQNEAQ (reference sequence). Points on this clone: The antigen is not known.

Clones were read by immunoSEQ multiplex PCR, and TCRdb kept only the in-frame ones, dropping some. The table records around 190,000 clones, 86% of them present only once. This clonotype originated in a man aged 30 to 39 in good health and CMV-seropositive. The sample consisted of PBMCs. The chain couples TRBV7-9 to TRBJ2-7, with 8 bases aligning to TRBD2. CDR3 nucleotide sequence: TGTGCCAGCAGCTTAGTCAGCGGGAGCCCCTACGAGCAGTACTTC. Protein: CASSLVSGSPYEQYF.